The source of this T cell receptor beta chain is a study of beta chain features in type 1 diabetes. The study's findings and limits: Highly expressing activated T cells could be over-counted with a cDNA template. VDJ junctions from patients with type 1 diabetes contained fewer insertions and more deletions. Among patients, naive, central memory and Treg TCRB repertoires appeared more similar than among healthy donors.

V was shortened by 5 bases and J by 1 base, with 14 bases between the two germline ends. The germline V gene encodes CDR1 SEHNR and CDR2 FQNEAQ (reference sequence). The CDR3 consists of 16 residues. It was via CD45RO/CCR7/CD25/CD127/CD95/CD27 that CD4+ naive, central memory, regulatory and stem cell-like memory cells were sorted. The whole isolated RNA underwent reverse transcription, so sequencing captured expressed TCRB transcripts. Profiled with immunoSEQ multiplex PCR; TCRdb holds only in-frame clones, not every one. The table includes about half a million clones, roughly 11% detected once. This clone was picked up a small number of times. What it binds is unknown.

This TCR came from a woman aged 18-29 years in good health. Sequencing input: naive CD4+ T cells from blood. This chain joins TRBV7-9 and TRBJ2-2, with no clear D. CDR3 region: CASSRPRIVNTGELFF. The CDR3 DNA reads TGTGCCAGCAGCCGTCCGCGGATAGTGAACACCGGGGAGCTGTTTTTT.